What follows describes a single TCR beta chain. What it binds is unknown. Produced via immunoSEQ multiplex PCR; TCRdb's table is partial and in-frame only. The table lists tens of thousands of clones, roughly 88% of them singletons. The data originate from a study of naive CD8 T cells in extremely preterm neonates. Notes on the study in general: Relative to older groups, preterm infants had shorter, less trimmed CDR3s with fewer N additions.

Extremely preterm births at 23-27 weeks of gestation supplied the samples. Excluded: fetal demise, active maternal HSV, known maternal HIV. Per sample, roughly 17,000 to 100,000 naive CD8+ cells were sorted. This CDR3 region has 11 residues. Trimming removed 3 bases from V and 8 bases from J, with 7 bases in between. Germline V gene lookup returns CDR1 SEHNR and CDR2 FQNEAQ (reference sequence). The sequence was collected from a boy who was born preterm. The sequenced sample consisted of naive CD8+ T cells from cord blood. The rearrangement uses TRBV7-9 and TRBJ1-1; no clear D gene. CDR3 in DNA: TGTGCCAGCAGCTTGGGCGTAGAAGCTTTCTTT. Protein: CASSLGVEAFF.